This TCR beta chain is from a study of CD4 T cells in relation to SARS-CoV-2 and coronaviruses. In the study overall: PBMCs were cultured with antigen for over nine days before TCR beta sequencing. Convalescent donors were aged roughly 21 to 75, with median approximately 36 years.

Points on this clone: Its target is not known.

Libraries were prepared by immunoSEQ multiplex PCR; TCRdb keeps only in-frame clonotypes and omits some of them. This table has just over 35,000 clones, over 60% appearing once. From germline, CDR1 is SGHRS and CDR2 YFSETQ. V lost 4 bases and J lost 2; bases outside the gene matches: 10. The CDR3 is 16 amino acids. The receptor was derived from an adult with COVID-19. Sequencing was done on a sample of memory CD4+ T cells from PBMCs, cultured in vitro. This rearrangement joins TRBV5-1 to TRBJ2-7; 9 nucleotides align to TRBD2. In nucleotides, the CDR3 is TGCGCCAGCAGCGGGGGCCTGACTAGCGGAACCTACGAGCAGTACTTC. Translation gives CASSGGLTSGTYEQYF. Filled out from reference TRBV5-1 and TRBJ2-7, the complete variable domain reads KAGVTQTPRYLIKTRGQQVTLSCSPISGHRSVSWYQQTPGQGLQFLFEYFSETQRNKGNFPGRFSGRQFSNSRSEMNVSTLELGDSALYLCASSGGLTSGTYEQYFGPGTRLTVT.